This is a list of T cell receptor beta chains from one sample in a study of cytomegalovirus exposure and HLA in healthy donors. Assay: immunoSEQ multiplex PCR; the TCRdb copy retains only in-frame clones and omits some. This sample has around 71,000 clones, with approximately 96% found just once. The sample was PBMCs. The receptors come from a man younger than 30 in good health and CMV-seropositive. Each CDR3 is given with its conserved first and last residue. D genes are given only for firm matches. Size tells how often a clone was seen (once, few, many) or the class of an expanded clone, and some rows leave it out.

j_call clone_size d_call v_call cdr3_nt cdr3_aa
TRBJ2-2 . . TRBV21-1 TGTGCCAGCAGCAATTTGGCGCAAAGGGGAGGGGACACCGGGGAGCTGTTTTTT CASSNLAQRGGDTGELFF
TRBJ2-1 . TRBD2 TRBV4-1 TGCGCCAGCAGCCAAGTTCCACCGGGACTAGCGGGAACGGCAAAGCAGTTCTTC CASSQVPPGLAGTAKQFF
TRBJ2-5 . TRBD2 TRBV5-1 TGCGCCAGCAGCTCGAGCATAGCGGGGTGGGAGACCCAGTACTTC CASSSSIAGWETQYF
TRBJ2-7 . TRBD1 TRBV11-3 TGTGCCAGCAGCTCCGGGACAGGGGGCTACGAGCAGTACTTC CASSSGTGGYEQYF
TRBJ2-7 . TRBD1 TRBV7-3 TGTGCCAGCAGCCTGATGCAGGGGGCTGGGGAGCAGTACTTC CASSLMQGAGEQYF
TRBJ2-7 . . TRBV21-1 TGTGCCAGCAGCAAAATCTCGGGTTTCAAGCGGCCGCCATACGAGCAGTACTTC CASSKISGFKRPPYEQYF
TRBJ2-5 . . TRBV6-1 TGTGCCAGCAGTGAAGTCCCGCCCGACAGCCAAGAGACCCAGTACTTC CASSEVPPDSQETQYF
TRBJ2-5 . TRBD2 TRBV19 TGTGCCAGTAGTATAGGCAGTAGCGGGAGGGCAGAGACCCAGTACTTC CASSIGSSGRAETQYF
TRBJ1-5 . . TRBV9 TGTGCCAGCGGCGCAGGGTCTAGCAATCAGCCCCAGCATTTT CASGAGSSNQPQHF
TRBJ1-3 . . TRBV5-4 TGTGCCAGCAAACAGGCTGAAGGAAACACCATATATTTT CASKQAEGNTIYF
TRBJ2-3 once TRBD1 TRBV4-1 TGCGCCAGCAGCCATCCCGCCGGGACAGGCACAGATACGCAGTATTTT CASSHPAGTGTDTQYF
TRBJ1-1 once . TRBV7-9 TGTGCCAGCAGCTCACCCGGGACCAACAGGGACACTGAAGCTTTCTTT CASSSPGTNRDTEAFF
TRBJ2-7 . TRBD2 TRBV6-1 TGTGCCAGCAGTGAAGCGGCTAGCGGGGGGCGAGGCTACGAGCAGTACTTC CASSEAASGGRGYEQYF
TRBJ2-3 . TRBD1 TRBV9 TGTGCCAGCAGCGTAGGCCAGGGACAGGGAGATACGCAGTATTTT CASSVGQGQGDTQYF
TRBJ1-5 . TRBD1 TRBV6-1 TGTGCCAGCAGTGAAGCTCGCAGGGGGCGTAGCAATCAGCCCCAGCATTTT CASSEARRGRSNQPQHF
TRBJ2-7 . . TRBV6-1 TGTGCCAGCGGCGGTTACGAGCAGTACTTC CASGGYEQYF